This T cell receptor beta chain was documented in a study of regulatory T cells in long-lasting Graves disease (dated by TCRdb to the early 2020s). Notes on the research overall: Patients with newly diagnosed Graves' disease had been on antithyroid drugs for under 3 months. The study was registered as a clinical trial and conducted in China. TCR sequencing covered approximately 13 persistent and about 20 newly diagnosed Graves' disease patients, 33 samples in total. Peripheral blood TCR sequencing and RNA sequencing compared persistent Graves' disease patients with newly diagnosed Graves' disease patients.

Trimming costs V 7 bases and J 0 bases, and their ends lie 15 bases apart. Including cysteine and phenylalanine, the CDR3 has 14 amino acids. The only DNA kept is the CDR3, 42 bases in frame from the first base. CDR1 is given as GTSNPN and CDR2 as SVGIG, both from the germline V gene (reference sequence). Interpreted using the paper, the time point label stands for: newly diagnosed GD, antithyroid drugs for less than 3 months. For both TCR sequencing and RNA sequencing, RNA was extracted from PBMCs using TRIzol. Graves' disease was diagnosed according to American Thyroid Association guidelines. Patients were recruited from an endocrinology department in Xi'an, China. Each patient gave 7.5 to 10 milliliters of peripheral blood, collected in an EDTA anticoagulant tube. Ficoll Paque Plus density gradient separation was used to isolate PBMCs, and no further T cell sorting was performed. An Agilent 2100 Bioanalyzer and agarose gel were used to check RNA quality, and a NanoDrop 2000 was used to measure RNA concentration.

This clonotype was seen ten or more times. It has no known antigen specificity. Within one base of it there is no much larger clone, and no base qualities were kept. The library came from multiplex PCR. The sequencing machine was an Illumina HiSeq 4000. TCR beta libraries were built with iRepertoire HTBI primers and Arm-PCR amplification of CDR3 regions. Gel purification was performed on PCR products prior to sequencing. Processing in the source paper ran as follows. A total of around 66 TRBV and 14 TRBJ segments were identified across samples and were used for gene usage analysis of CDR3 amino acid clonotypes. COPE and FqMerger were used to merge filtered high-quality paired reads into contigs. BLAST was used to align contigs to IMGT TRBV, TRBD and TRBJ reference genes, and CDR3 was defined according to IMGT. Any clonotype with a frequency above 0.1% was counted as a highly expanded clone. Shannon entropy served as the measure of repertoire diversity, while the Gini coefficient captured V-J evenness. Clonotypes shared by more than one individual were considered public. TCRdb handled the public reads itself, with Q25 trimming in fastp and clone calling in MiXCR, and kept productive beta chains. Rows merge per CDR3 protein into single entries with the most common DNA and genes. The V and J calls here are based on TCRdb, not the publication. For this sample the table gives about 330,000 distinct CDR3 sequences, of which under 20% were detected only once. Around 21% of the sample is held by the ten biggest clonotypes.

What the work shows at the level of the full study, not this receptor alone: Compared with newly diagnosed patients, patients with persistent Graves' disease had lower TCR Shannon entropy and fewer highly expanded clones, which suggests clonal expansion. Only peripheral blood was studied, because thyroid tissue, the primary lesion, was inaccessible. Sequencing and analysis were restricted to the TCR beta chain. Persistent disease showed preferential use of TRBV28, TRBJ1-2 and TRBJ2-5, whereas newly diagnosed disease favored TRBV20-1 and TRBJ2-1. As a limitation, the authors acknowledged that the small sample size may reduce accuracy. More public clonotypes were shared among persistent patients (approximately 3,000) than among newly diagnosed patients (approximately 930).

The same data also went into a second study, on T cells in Graves' hyperthyroidism and ophthalmopathy. From that second study: A patient counted as having stable Graves' hyperthyroidism if no progression to ophthalmopathy occurred over 18 months of follow-up. Hyperthyroidism patients were newly diagnosed, with disease duration under 2 months, and aged 18 to 65 years. Patients with uncontrolled infections, other autoimmune diseases, pregnancy or lactation were excluded. Diagnoses were established on the basis of clinical symptoms, serum thyroxine and TRAb, thyroid ultrasound, and orbital computed tomography. The TCR CDR3 was subjected to a first round of RT-PCR using the HTBI primer set and the Qiagen OneStep RT-PCR kit. Blood samples also contained most of the expanded thyroid clonotypes (frequency above 0.001), which suggests that blood repertoires may reflect thyroid immune responses. In cross-validation, a model built on a 13 V-J signature told ophthalmopathy apart from stable hyperthyroidism with approximately 91% sensitivity and roughly 81% specificity, and in testing the same model reached 80%/75%. In validation, the model predicted progression to ophthalmopathy with approximately 70% sensitivity and approximately 72% specificity, a median of 6.5 months before onset. To identify distinguishing TCR V-J signatures, a discovery cohort of about 95 patients was used, comprising 40 to 45 with Graves' ophthalmopathy and approximately 58 with stable Graves' hyperthyroidism. Whether ophthalmopathy could be predicted prospectively was tested in an independent validation cohort made up of roughly 19 hyperthyroidism patients plus 17 patients who later progressed to ophthalmopathy. The 85 to 100 discovery patients were randomly split 7:3 into training and test sets. In addition, the study compared T-cell repertoires in thyroid tissue and in blood from several Graves' hyperthyroidism patients. After blood sampling, hyperthyroidism patients were treated with methimazole at a starting dose of 30 mg daily, and ophthalmopathy patients were treated with high-dose intravenous methylprednisolone. Libraries were constructed in a second round of multiplex PCR, after which size selection and purification were performed. Libraries were sequenced paired-end with 100 bp reads on an Illumina HiSeq2000. SOAPnuke was used to process the raw data, removing reads that contained adapters or uncalled bases, had a mean Phred below 15, or lacked an exact match to the constant primer or identifier. High-quality paired reads were merged using COPE v1.2.5, and each unique nucleotide sequence was defined as a clonotype. MiTCR v1.1 was used to align clonotypes to the IMGT TRBV, TRBD and TRBJ reference segments. The analysis was restricted to V-J combinations with a frequency above 0.0001, which together covered approximately 99% of the repertoires. The TCS score was defined as F50 (clonal expansion) divided by E x V (chaos), with BLOSUM62-based TCRdist calculated between CDR3 peptides within each V-J. Welch's t-statistics and random forest reduced fewer than 600 V-J features to 10 to 15, which were used in a naive Bayes classifier (R e1071). No statistical method was used to set the sample size in advance, and investigators knew the group allocation. The paper reports TCR Vbeta CDR3 sequencing of 140 or so peripheral blood samples: approximately 41 ophthalmopathy, about 75 hyperthyroidism and some 17 progressor patients.

Sequenced material: peripheral blood mononuclear cells (PBMCs), taken at new diagnosis, from a patient treated with antithyroid drugs. The chain is assembled from TRBV30 and TRBJ1-1; 5 matching bases give a weak D call of TRBD1. The TCR was taken from a woman younger than 30 with Graves disease. Donor details come from another sample of the same person, matched by shared clones. The nucleotide sequence is given as TGTGCCTCCACCGGGACCGCAATGAACACTGAAGCTTTCTTT. Its amino acids are CASTGTAMNTEAFF.